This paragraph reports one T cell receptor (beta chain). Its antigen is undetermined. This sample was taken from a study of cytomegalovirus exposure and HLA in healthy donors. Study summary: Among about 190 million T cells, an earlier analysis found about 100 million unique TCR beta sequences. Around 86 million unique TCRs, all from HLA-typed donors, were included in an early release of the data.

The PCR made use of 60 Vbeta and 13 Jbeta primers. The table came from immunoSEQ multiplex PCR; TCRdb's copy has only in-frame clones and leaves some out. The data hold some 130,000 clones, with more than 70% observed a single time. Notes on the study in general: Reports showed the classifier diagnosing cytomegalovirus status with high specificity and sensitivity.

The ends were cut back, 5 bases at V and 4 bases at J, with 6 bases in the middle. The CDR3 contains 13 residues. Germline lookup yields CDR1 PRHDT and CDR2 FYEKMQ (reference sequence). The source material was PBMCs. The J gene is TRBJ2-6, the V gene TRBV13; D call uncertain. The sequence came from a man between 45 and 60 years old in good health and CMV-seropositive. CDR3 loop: CASSPYGANVLTF. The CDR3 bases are TGTGCCAGCAGCCCCTACGGGGCCAACGTCCTGACTTTC. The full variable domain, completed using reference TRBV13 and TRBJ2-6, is AAGVIQSPRHLIKEKRETATLKCYPIPRHDTVYWYQQGPGQDPQFLISFYEKMQSDKGSIPDRFSAQQFSDYHSELNMSSLELGDSALYFCASSPYGANVLTFGAGSRLTVL.